The rows below give T cell receptor beta chains drawn from one sample of a study of T cell repertoires in cytomegalovirus infection. MiXCR was run by TCRdb on the reads, yielding one entry per CDR3 protein. The table has approximately 490,000 distinct CDR3 sequences, around 10% seen once. What was sequenced was PBMCs. All receptors derive from a human donor in good health (CMV status not recorded). Some clones in this sample may be carry-over from other donors' samples. CDR3s include the opening cysteine and the closing phenylalanine or tryptophan. A D gene is named only where the DNA matches it firmly. Rows give clone size only sometimes, using once, few, many, or a class for an expanded clone.

cdr3_length: 16
v_call: TRBV9
j_call: TRBJ1-3
clone_size: few
d_call: .
cdr3_aa: CASSLGHDATGNTIYF
cdr3_nt: TGTGCCAGCAGCTTGGGACACGACGCAACTGGAAACACCATATATTTT

cdr3_length: 13
v_call: TRBV24-1
j_call: TRBJ2-1
clone_size: many
d_call: .
cdr3_aa: CATSDFRSDEQFF
cdr3_nt: TGTGCCACCAGTGATTTTCGTTCTGATGAGCAGTTCTTC

cdr3_length: 15
v_call: TRBV7-2
j_call: TRBJ2-3
clone_size: many
d_call: TRBD2
cdr3_aa: CASSPSGGSTDTQYF
cdr3_nt: TGTGCCAGCAGCCCTAGCGGGGGGAGCACAGATACGCAGTATTTT

cdr3_length: 15
v_call: TRBV10-3
j_call: TRBJ2-1
clone_size: many
d_call: TRBD2
cdr3_aa: CAISEGLAGINEQFF
cdr3_nt: TGTGCCATCAGTGAGGGACTAGCAGGTATAAATGAGCAGTTCTTC

cdr3_length: 13
v_call: TRBV6-1
j_call: TRBJ1-5
clone_size: .
d_call: TRBD1
cdr3_aa: CASIRTGDQPQHF
cdr3_nt: TGTGCCAGCATCCGGACAGGGGATCAGCCCCAGCATTTT

cdr3_length: 15
v_call: TRBV20-1
j_call: TRBJ2-2
clone_size: .
d_call: .
cdr3_aa: CSARDARGDTGELFF
cdr3_nt: TGCAGTGCTAGAGATGCGAGGGGGGACACCGGGGAGCTGTTTTTT

cdr3_length: 14
v_call: TRBV7-9
j_call: TRBJ1-5
clone_size: many
d_call: .
cdr3_aa: CASGDSQSNQPQHF
cdr3_nt: TGTGCCAGCGGAGACAGTCAGAGCAATCAGCCCCAGCATTTT

cdr3_length: 16
v_call: TRBV12-3/TRBV12-4
j_call: TRBJ2-1
clone_size: many
d_call: TRBD2
cdr3_aa: CASSLESLAGGNEQFF
cdr3_nt: TGTGCCAGCAGTTTAGAGTCCCTAGCGGGGGGGAATGAGCAGTTCTTC

cdr3_length: 12
v_call: TRBV24-1
j_call: TRBJ2-1
clone_size: .
d_call: .
cdr3_aa: CATSAEYNEQFF
cdr3_nt: TGTGCCACCAGTGCGGAATACAATGAGCAGTTCTTC

cdr3_length: 13
v_call: TRBV5-1
j_call: TRBJ2-4
clone_size: .
d_call: .
cdr3_aa: CASSSDASNIQYF
cdr3_nt: TGCGCCAGCAGCTCCGACGCCTCTAACATTCAGTACTTC

cdr3_length: 15
v_call: TRBV20-1
j_call: TRBJ2-1
clone_size: .
d_call: TRBD2
cdr3_aa: CSAPFSGRAYNEQFF
cdr3_nt: TGCAGTGCACCTTTTAGCGGGAGGGCCTACAATGAGCAGTTCTTC

cdr3_length: 18
v_call: TRBV6-6
j_call: TRBJ2-1
clone_size: few
d_call: TRBD2
cdr3_aa: CASSYLGLAGVIYNEQFF
cdr3_nt: TGTGCCAGCAGTTACCTGGGACTAGCGGGGGTGATCTACAATGAGCAGTTCTTC

cdr3_length: 16
v_call: TRBV3-1
j_call: TRBJ2-3
clone_size: few
d_call: .
cdr3_aa: CASSQGGAGSTDTQYF
cdr3_nt: TGTGCCAGCAGCCAAGGAGGAGCGGGTAGCACAGATACGCAGTATTTT

cdr3_length: 13
v_call: TRBV20-1
j_call: TRBJ2-3
clone_size: few
d_call: .
cdr3_aa: CSARDFSTDTQYF
cdr3_nt: TGCAGTGCTAGGGACTTTAGCACAGATACGCAGTATTTT

cdr3_length: 12
v_call: TRBV12-3/TRBV12-4
j_call: TRBJ1-2
clone_size: many
d_call: .
cdr3_aa: CASREDGYGYTF
cdr3_nt: TGTGCCAGCAGGGAAGACGGGTATGGCTACACCTTC

cdr3_length: 15
v_call: TRBV20-1
j_call: TRBJ1-5
clone_size: once
d_call: .
cdr3_aa: CSARTEGVPNQPQHF
cdr3_nt: TGCAGTGCGAGAACGGAGGGAGTTCCTAATCAGCCCCAGCATTTT

cdr3_length: 16
v_call: TRBV9
j_call: TRBJ2-1
clone_size: .
d_call: .
cdr3_aa: CASSPGPDGVYNEQFF
cdr3_nt: TGTGCCAGCAGCCCAGGTCCAGACGGGGTTTACAATGAGCAGTTCTTC

cdr3_length: 16
v_call: TRBV7-3
j_call: TRBJ1-1
clone_size: many
d_call: .
cdr3_aa: CASSSGGGAGYTEAFF
cdr3_nt: TGTGCCAGCAGCTCCGGGGGGGGGGCCGGATACACTGAAGCTTTCTTT

cdr3_length: 17
v_call: TRBV7-9
j_call: TRBJ1-6
clone_size: many
d_call: TRBD1
cdr3_aa: CASTNPGQGSYNSPLHF
cdr3_nt: TGTGCCAGCACCAACCCGGGACAGGGCTCCTATAATTCACCCCTCCACTTT

cdr3_length: 16
v_call: TRBV10-3
j_call: TRBJ2-1
clone_size: few
d_call: TRBD2
cdr3_aa: CAISDYGRAPYNEQFF
cdr3_nt: TGTGCCATCAGTGATTATGGGAGGGCCCCTTACAATGAGCAGTTCTTC

cdr3_length: 14
v_call: TRBV28
j_call: TRBJ1-1
clone_size: many
d_call: TRBD1
cdr3_aa: CASSLFQRGQQAFF
cdr3_nt: TGTGCCAGCAGTTTATTTCAGAGGGGACAGCAAGCTTTCTTT

cdr3_length: 16
v_call: TRBV28
j_call: TRBJ1-4
clone_size: many
d_call: .
cdr3_aa: CASSSFPGATNEKLFF
cdr3_nt: TGTGCCAGCAGTTCCTTTCCGGGAGCAACTAATGAAAAACTGTTTTTT

cdr3_length: 16
v_call: TRBV2
j_call: TRBJ1-6
clone_size: .
d_call: .
cdr3_aa: CASRDRVGTGNSPLHF
cdr3_nt: TGTGCCTCACGGGATCGAGTAGGGACGGGTAATTCACCCCTCCACTTT

cdr3_length: 12
v_call: TRBV7-2
j_call: TRBJ2-1
clone_size: many
d_call: .
cdr3_aa: CASSPSLNEQFF
cdr3_nt: TGTGCCAGCAGCCCCAGTCTAAATGAGCAGTTCTTC

cdr3_length: 17
v_call: TRBV15
j_call: TRBJ1-2
clone_size: many
d_call: .
cdr3_aa: CATSTGGAGANIYGYTF
cdr3_nt: TGTGCCACCAGCACCGGAGGGGCAGGGGCGAACATCTATGGCTACACCTTC

cdr3_length: 15
v_call: TRBV19
j_call: TRBJ2-5
clone_size: many
d_call: .
cdr3_aa: CASSIGVGAWETQYF
cdr3_nt: TGTGCCAGTAGTATAGGAGTAGGGGCTTGGGAGACCCAGTACTTC

cdr3_length: 14
v_call: TRBV6-1
j_call: TRBJ2-7
clone_size: many
d_call: .
cdr3_aa: CASSEEWGIYEQYF
cdr3_nt: TGTGCCAGCAGTGAAGAGTGGGGGATCTACGAGCAGTACTTC

cdr3_length: 13
v_call: TRBV7-2
j_call: TRBJ2-5
clone_size: many
d_call: TRBD1
cdr3_aa: CASIERGQETQYF
cdr3_nt: TGTGCCAGCATCGAAAGGGGGCAGGAGACCCAGTACTTC

cdr3_length: 14
v_call: TRBV6-1
j_call: TRBJ1-1
clone_size: many
d_call: TRBD1
cdr3_aa: CASNRRGVATEAFF
cdr3_nt: TGTGCCAGCAACCGCAGGGGGGTGGCCACTGAAGCTTTCTTT

cdr3_length: 13
v_call: TRBV29-1
j_call: TRBJ2-1
clone_size: many
d_call: TRBD1
cdr3_aa: CSVDDRAYNEQFF
cdr3_nt: TGCAGCGTTGATGACAGGGCTTACAATGAGCAGTTCTTC

cdr3_length: 16
v_call: TRBV7-3
j_call: TRBJ1-3
clone_size: .
d_call: .
cdr3_aa: CASSLTGSLSGNTIYF
cdr3_nt: TGTGCCAGCAGCCTGACGGGGAGTCTCTCTGGAAACACCATATATTTT

cdr3_length: 19
v_call: TRBV5-6
j_call: TRBJ2-1
clone_size: many
d_call: TRBD1
cdr3_aa: CASSLGSGTGGFHYNEQFF
cdr3_nt: TGTGCCAGCAGCTTGGGGTCCGGGACAGGGGGCTTCCACTACAATGAGCAGTTCTTC

cdr3_length: 15
v_call: TRBV2
j_call: TRBJ2-3
clone_size: many
d_call: .
cdr3_aa: CASSEAGRVGDTQYF
cdr3_nt: TGTGCCAGCAGTGAAGCGGGCAGGGTAGGCGATACGCAGTATTTT

cdr3_length: 18
v_call: TRBV3-1
j_call: TRBJ2-3
clone_size: .
d_call: TRBD2
cdr3_aa: CASSLFAGGRRGTDTQYF
cdr3_nt: TGTGCCAGCAGCCTATTTGCCGGGGGGAGGAGGGGCACAGATACGCAGTATTTT

cdr3_length: 13
v_call: TRBV29-1
j_call: TRBJ1-1
clone_size: .
d_call: .
cdr3_aa: CSVEDTVDTEAFF
cdr3_nt: TGCAGCGTTGAAGACACAGTGGACACTGAAGCTTTCTTT

cdr3_length: 14
v_call: TRBV7-2
j_call: TRBJ1-2
clone_size: many
d_call: .
cdr3_aa: CASSLAPLEDGYTF
cdr3_nt: TGTGCCAGCAGCTTAGCCCCACTGGAGGATGGCTACACCTTC

cdr3_length: 20
v_call: TRBV25-1
j_call: TRBJ2-1
clone_size: many
d_call: TRBD2
cdr3_aa: CASSEWGQGLAGGSYNEQFF
cdr3_nt: TGTGCCAGCAGTGAATGGGGACAGGGACTAGCGGGAGGGTCCTACAATGAGCAGTTCTTC

cdr3_length: 14
v_call: TRBV15
j_call: TRBJ1-2
clone_size: few
d_call: TRBD1
cdr3_aa: CATSSRGRVYGYTF
cdr3_nt: TGTGCCACCAGCAGCAGGGGGCGGGTATATGGCTACACCTTC

cdr3_length: 14
v_call: TRBV7-9
j_call: TRBJ1-5
clone_size: many
d_call: TRBD1
cdr3_aa: CASSLPGGDQPQHF
cdr3_nt: TGTGCCAGCAGCTTACCAGGGGGCGATCAGCCCCAGCATTTT

cdr3_length: 15
v_call: TRBV11-2
j_call: TRBJ2-7
clone_size: many
d_call: TRBD2
cdr3_aa: CASSLVVSGSYEQYF
cdr3_nt: TGTGCCAGCAGCTTAGTAGTTAGCGGGAGTTACGAGCAGTACTTC

cdr3_length: 14
v_call: TRBV28
j_call: TRBJ2-2
clone_size: many
d_call: .
cdr3_aa: CASISATNTGELFF
cdr3_nt: TGTGCCAGCATAAGCGCCACGAACACCGGGGAGCTGTTTTTT

cdr3_length: 14
v_call: TRBV2
j_call: TRBJ2-3
clone_size: many
d_call: .
cdr3_aa: CASSDGRGTDTQYF
cdr3_nt: TGTGCCAGCAGTGACGGGCGGGGCACAGATACGCAGTATTTT

cdr3_length: 15
v_call: TRBV12-3/TRBV12-4
j_call: TRBJ1-4
clone_size: .
d_call: .
cdr3_aa: CASSPDGSTNEKLFF
cdr3_nt: TGTGCCAGCAGTCCGGACGGCTCAACTAATGAAAAACTGTTTTTT

cdr3_length: 13
v_call: TRBV6-1
j_call: TRBJ2-7
clone_size: many
d_call: .
cdr3_aa: CASIPWALGEQYF
cdr3_nt: TGTGCCAGCATACCGTGGGCCCTAGGGGAGCAGTACTTC

cdr3_length: 16
v_call: TRBV15
j_call: TRBJ1-6
clone_size: few
d_call: .
cdr3_aa: CATSRDPRAYNSPLHF
cdr3_nt: TGTGCCACCAGCAGAGATCCTCGAGCCTATAATTCACCCCTCCACTTT

cdr3_length: 16
v_call: TRBV7-2
j_call: TRBJ2-2
clone_size: many
d_call: .
cdr3_aa: CASSPWGPKGTGELFF
cdr3_nt: TGTGCCAGCAGCCCCTGGGGCCCTAAGGGCACCGGGGAGCTGTTTTTT

cdr3_length: 14
v_call: TRBV19
j_call: TRBJ1-5
clone_size: few
d_call: .
cdr3_aa: CASSIRYSNQPQHF
cdr3_nt: TGTGCCAGTAGTATCCGGTATAGCAATCAGCCCCAGCATTTT

cdr3_length: 11
v_call: TRBV29-1
j_call: TRBJ2-3
clone_size: many
d_call: .
cdr3_aa: CSVENEDTQYF
cdr3_nt: TGCAGCGTTGAAAATGAAGATACGCAGTATTTT

cdr3_length: 15
v_call: TRBV11-2
j_call: TRBJ1-3
clone_size: many
d_call: .
cdr3_aa: CASSLVREAGNTIYF
cdr3_nt: TGTGCCAGCAGCTTAGTTCGGGAGGCTGGAAACACCATATATTTT

cdr3_length: 14
v_call: TRBV2
j_call: TRBJ2-1
clone_size: many
d_call: TRBD2
cdr3_aa: CASRWTSGSDEQFF
cdr3_nt: TGTGCCAGCAGGTGGACTAGCGGGAGCGATGAGCAGTTCTTC

cdr3_length: 15
v_call: TRBV28
j_call: TRBJ2-7
clone_size: many
d_call: .
cdr3_aa: CASSLLSDTSYEQYF
cdr3_nt: TGTGCCAGCAGTTTACTCTCGGACACCTCCTACGAGCAGTACTTC

cdr3_length: 16
v_call: TRBV5-4
j_call: TRBJ1-2
clone_size: .
d_call: .
cdr3_aa: CASTSGGWALLGGYTF
cdr3_nt: TGTGCCAGCACGAGTGGGGGCTGGGCCCTGCTAGGGGGCTACACCTTC

cdr3_length: 15
v_call: TRBV12-3/TRBV12-4
j_call: TRBJ2-7
clone_size: many
d_call: TRBD2
cdr3_aa: CASSAGGRGSYEQYF
cdr3_nt: TGTGCCAGCTCTGCGGGGGGTAGGGGCTCCTACGAGCAGTACTTC

cdr3_length: 16
v_call: TRBV6-6
j_call: TRBJ1-2
clone_size: many
d_call: TRBD1
cdr3_aa: CASSYSTFRDRGGYTF
cdr3_nt: TGTGCCAGCAGTTACTCGACCTTCCGGGACAGAGGAGGCTACACCTTC

cdr3_length: 17
v_call: TRBV12-3/TRBV12-4
j_call: TRBJ2-3
clone_size: many
d_call: TRBD1
cdr3_aa: CASSSPRTGITTDTQYF
cdr3_nt: TGTGCCAGCAGTTCCCCCCGGACAGGTATAACCACAGATACGCAGTATTTT

cdr3_length: 16
v_call: TRBV4-2
j_call: TRBJ1-3
clone_size: many
d_call: .
cdr3_aa: CASSYGPASSGNTIYF
cdr3_nt: TGTGCCAGCAGCTACGGACCGGCGAGCTCTGGAAACACCATATATTTT

cdr3_length: 14
v_call: TRBV13
j_call: TRBJ1-4
clone_size: .
d_call: .
cdr3_aa: CASSSAGSNEKLFF
cdr3_nt: TGTGCCAGCAGTTCGGCTGGCTCTAATGAAAAACTGTTTTTT